A single sample gave rise to the 3 T cell receptor beta chains below, sequenced in a study of radiation and T cells in renal cell carcinoma. The time point: blood 2 weeks post-SBRT. Treatment in this sample: 15 Gy SBRT to primary tumor, nephrectomy 4 weeks later. TCRdb's table, derived via immunoSEQ multiplex PCR, lists solely in-frame clones and lacks some. The table includes tens of thousands of clones, 65% to 90% detected once. The sequencing here drew on blood, taken from a patient whose treatment included radiotherapy and nephrectomy. The receptors stem from a woman aged 50 to 65 with renal cell carcinoma.

The table lists this clone with a few counts. This chain joins TRBV12-5 and TRBJ1-2, with D uncertain. The CDR3 contains 17 residues. V shed 0 bases and J shed 6 bases, with 20 bases lying between them. Per the germline V gene, CDR1 is LGHNT and CDR2 is FRNRAP. DNA of the CDR3: TGTGCTAGTGGTTTGGTGGACTCCTCCCTACGGCGGGATGGCTACACCTTC. Encoded protein: CASGLVDSSLRRDGYTF. Filled out from reference TRBV12-5 and TRBJ1-2, the complete variable domain reads DARVTQTPRHKVTEMGQEVTMRCQPILGHNTVFWYRQTMMQGLELLAYFRNRAPLDDSGMPKDRFSAEMPDATLATLKIQPSEPRDSAVYFCASGLVDSSLRRDGYTFGSGTRLTVV.

V usage is TRBV9 and J usage is TRBJ1-6; unclear D gene. Trimming cost V 3 bases and J 4 bases, with 5 bases left between them. Germline V gene lookup returns CDR1 SGDLS and CDR2 YYNGEE. CDR3 size: 13 residues. The CDR3 region has the DNA TGTGCCAGCAGCGCTGGTTATAATTCACCCCTCCACTTT. This codes for CASSAGYNSPLHF. Based on the CDR3 plus reference TRBV9 and TRBJ1-6, the full variable domain is DSGVTQTPKHLITATGQRVTLRCSPRSGDLSVYWYQQSLDQGLQFLIQYYNGEERAKGNILERFSAQQFPDLHSELNLSSLELGDSALYFCASSAGYNSPLHFGNGTRLTVT.

V gene TRBV15 combines with J gene TRBJ2-5, with 9 positions matching TRBD1. This CDR3 is built from 14 residues. CDR1 and CDR2 (germline): LNHNV, YYDKDF (reference sequence). Trimming cost V 1 base and J 5 bases; bases outside gene matches: 2. Here the CDR3 DNA reads TGTGCCACCAGCAGAGGACAGGGGGGCGAGACCCAGTACTTC. Its protein is CATSRGQGGETQYF.